This T cell receptor beta chain originates from a study of OX40 agonist ivuxolimab in advanced cancers. About the study: Ivuxolimab, an agonistic anti-OX40 (CD134) antibody, was given to patients.

Here immunoSEQ multiplex PCR was the method, and the copy in TCRdb shows in-frame clones only, minus some. Among tens of thousands of clones listed, more than 65% were seen once. Study observations and caveats: Certain nonresponding patients likewise had low normalized T-cell clonal expansion.

This clone was picked up one time. Its antigen is not known. Germline values: CDR1 MNHEY, CDR2 SVGAGI. V gave up 0 bases and J gave up 0 bases, with 8 bases separating them. This CDR3 contains 15 residues. The material sequenced was CD4+ or CD8+ T cells sorted from blood, taken in a trial of the OX40 agonist ivuxolimab. The gene calls are TRBV6-5 and TRBJ1-1; D may be TRBD1 (5 bases). The clonotype was recovered from an adult with an advanced solid tumor such as melanoma, head and neck, liver or kidney cancer. CDR3 bases: TGTGCCAGCAGTTACTCGGGGGACGTGAACACTGAAGCTTTCTTT. Its protein is CASSYSGDVNTEAFF.